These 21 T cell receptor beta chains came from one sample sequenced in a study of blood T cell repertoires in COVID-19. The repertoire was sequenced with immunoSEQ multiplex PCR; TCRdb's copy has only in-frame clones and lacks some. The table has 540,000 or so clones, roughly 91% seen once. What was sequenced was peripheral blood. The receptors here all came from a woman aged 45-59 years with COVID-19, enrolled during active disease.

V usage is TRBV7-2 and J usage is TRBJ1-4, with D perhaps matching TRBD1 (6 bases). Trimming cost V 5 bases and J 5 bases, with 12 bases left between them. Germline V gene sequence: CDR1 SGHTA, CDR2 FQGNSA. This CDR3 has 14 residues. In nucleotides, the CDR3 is TGTGCCAGCAGCCTAATGACAGGCAATGAAAAACTGTTTTTT. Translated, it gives CASSLMTGNEKLFF.

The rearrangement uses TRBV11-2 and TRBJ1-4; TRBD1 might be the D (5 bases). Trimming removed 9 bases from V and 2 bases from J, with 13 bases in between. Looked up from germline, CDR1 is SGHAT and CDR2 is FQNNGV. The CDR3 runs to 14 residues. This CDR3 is CARGRTSTNEKLFF. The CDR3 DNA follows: TGTGCCAGGGGCCGGACAAGCACTAATGAAAAACTGTTTTTT.

CDR3 in amino acids: CASSLAVSSGWKYF. CDR3 DNA sequence: TGTGCCAGCAGCTTAGCGGTTAGCAGCGGGTGGAAGTACTTC. The chain combines TRBV11-2 with TRBJ2-7, with D perhaps matching TRBD2 (6 bases). Germline CDR1 and CDR2: SGHAT and FQNNGV. This CDR3 spans 14 amino acids. V was shortened by 1 base and J by 11 bases, with 18 bases between the two germline ends.

The DNA of the CDR3 is TGTGCCAGCTCACCTGGACAGGGGGACAATGAGCAGTTCTTC. Its translation is CASSPGQGDNEQFF. The chain uses TRBV18 and TRBJ2-1, with 10 positions matching TRBD1. The CDR3 totals 14 residues. J lost 5 bases, V lost 3 bases, and 1 base had no gene match. Germline CDR1 KGHSH, CDR2 LQKENI.

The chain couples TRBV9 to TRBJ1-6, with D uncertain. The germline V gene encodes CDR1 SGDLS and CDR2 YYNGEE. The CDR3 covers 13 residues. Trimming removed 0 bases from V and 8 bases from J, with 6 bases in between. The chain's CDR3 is CASSVERDSPLHF. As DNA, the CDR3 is TGTGCCAGCAGCGTAGAACGGGATTCACCCCTCCACTTT.

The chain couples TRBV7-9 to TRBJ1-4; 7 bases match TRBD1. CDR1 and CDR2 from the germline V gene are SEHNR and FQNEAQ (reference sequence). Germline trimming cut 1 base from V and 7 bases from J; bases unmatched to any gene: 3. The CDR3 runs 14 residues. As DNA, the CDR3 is TGTGCCAGCAGCTTAGGCAGGGGGTTTGAAAAACTGTTTTTT. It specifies CASSLGRGFEKLFF.

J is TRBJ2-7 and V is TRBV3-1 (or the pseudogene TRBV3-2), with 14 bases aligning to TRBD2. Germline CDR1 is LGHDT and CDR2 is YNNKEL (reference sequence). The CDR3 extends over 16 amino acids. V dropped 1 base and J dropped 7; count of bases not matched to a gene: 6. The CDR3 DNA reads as TGTGCCAGCAGCCAAGGACTAGCGGGGGGGCTAAGAGAGCAGTACTTC. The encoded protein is CASSQGLAGGLREQYF.

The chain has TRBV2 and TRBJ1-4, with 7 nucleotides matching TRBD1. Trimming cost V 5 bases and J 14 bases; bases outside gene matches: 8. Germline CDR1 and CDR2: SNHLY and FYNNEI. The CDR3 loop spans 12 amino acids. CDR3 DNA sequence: TGTGCCAGCAGTCATCCGGACAGGTACCTGTTTTTT. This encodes CASSHPDRYLFF. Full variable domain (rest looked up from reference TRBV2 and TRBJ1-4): EPEVTQTPSHQVTQMGQEVILRCVPISNHLYFYWYRQILGQKVEFLVSFYNNEISEKSEIFDDQFSVERPDGSNFTLKIRSTKLEDSAMYFCASSHPDRYLFFGSGTQLSVL.

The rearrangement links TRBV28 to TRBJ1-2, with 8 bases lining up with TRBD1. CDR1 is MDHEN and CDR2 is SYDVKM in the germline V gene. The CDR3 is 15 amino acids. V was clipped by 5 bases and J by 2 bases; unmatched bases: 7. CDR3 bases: TGTGCCAGCAGTCCCTACAGGGGGAGAAACTATGGCTACACCTTC. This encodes CASSPYRGRNYGYTF.

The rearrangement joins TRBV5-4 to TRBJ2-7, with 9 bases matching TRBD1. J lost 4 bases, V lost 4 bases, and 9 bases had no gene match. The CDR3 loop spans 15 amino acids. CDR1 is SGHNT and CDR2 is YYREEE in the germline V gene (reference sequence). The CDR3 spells CASSNSGTGRYEQYF. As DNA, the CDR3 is TGTGCCAGCAGCAATTCCGGGACAGGGCGATACGAGCAGTACTTC.

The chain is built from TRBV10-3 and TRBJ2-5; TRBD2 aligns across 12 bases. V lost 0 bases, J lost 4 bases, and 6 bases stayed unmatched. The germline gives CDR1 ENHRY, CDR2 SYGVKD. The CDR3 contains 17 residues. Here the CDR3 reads CAISESRTSGAPETQYF. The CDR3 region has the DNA TGTGCCATCAGTGAGTCACGGACTAGCGGGGCCCCAGAGACCCAGTACTTC.

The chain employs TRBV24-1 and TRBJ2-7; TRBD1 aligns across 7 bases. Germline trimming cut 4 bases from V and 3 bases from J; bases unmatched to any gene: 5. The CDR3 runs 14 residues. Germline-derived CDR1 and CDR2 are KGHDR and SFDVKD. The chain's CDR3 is CATSDPGQLYEQYF. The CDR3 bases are TGTGCCACCAGTGACCCGGGACAGCTCTACGAGCAGTACTTC.

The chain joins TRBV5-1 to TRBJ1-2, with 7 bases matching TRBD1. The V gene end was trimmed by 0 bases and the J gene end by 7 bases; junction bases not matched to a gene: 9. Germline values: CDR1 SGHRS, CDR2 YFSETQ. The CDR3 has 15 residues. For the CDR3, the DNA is TGCGCCAGCAGCTTGGACAGGGGCCGGGAGGGTGGCTACACCTTC. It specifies CASSLDRGREGGYTF.

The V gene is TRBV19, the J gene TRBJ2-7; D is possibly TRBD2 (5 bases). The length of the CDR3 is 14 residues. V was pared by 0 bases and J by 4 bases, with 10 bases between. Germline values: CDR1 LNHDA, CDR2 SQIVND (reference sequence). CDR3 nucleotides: TGTGCCAGTAGTATAGATCGGGGTACATACGAGCAGTACTTC. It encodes CASSIDRGTYEQYF.

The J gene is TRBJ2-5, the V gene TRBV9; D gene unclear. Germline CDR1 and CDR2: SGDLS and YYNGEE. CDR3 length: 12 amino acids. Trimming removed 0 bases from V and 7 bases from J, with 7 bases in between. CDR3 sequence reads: CASSVESGTQYF. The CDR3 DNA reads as TGTGCCAGCAGCGTAGAGTCGGGGACCCAGTACTTC.

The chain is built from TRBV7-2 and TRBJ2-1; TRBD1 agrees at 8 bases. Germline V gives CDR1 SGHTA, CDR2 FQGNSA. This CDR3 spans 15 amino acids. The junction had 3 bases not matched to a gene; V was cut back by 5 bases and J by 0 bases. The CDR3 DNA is TGTGCCAGCAGCGTGGACAGGGTCTCCTACAATGAGCAGTTCTTC. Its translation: CASSVDRVSYNEQFF.

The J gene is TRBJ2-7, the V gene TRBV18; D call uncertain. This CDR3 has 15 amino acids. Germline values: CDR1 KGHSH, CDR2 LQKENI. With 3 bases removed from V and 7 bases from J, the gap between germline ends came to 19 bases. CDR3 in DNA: TGTGCCAGCTCACCGGGCAACAGAAATCCTTTGGAGCAGTACTTC. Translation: CASSPGNRNPLEQYF.

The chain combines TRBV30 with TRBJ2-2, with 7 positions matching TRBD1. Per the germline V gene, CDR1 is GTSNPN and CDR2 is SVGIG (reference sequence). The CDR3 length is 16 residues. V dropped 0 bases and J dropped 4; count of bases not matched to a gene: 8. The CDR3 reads CAWSVPYRGSTGELFF. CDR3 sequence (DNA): TGTGCCTGGAGTGTACCTTACAGGGGATCCACCGGGGAGCTGTTTTTT.

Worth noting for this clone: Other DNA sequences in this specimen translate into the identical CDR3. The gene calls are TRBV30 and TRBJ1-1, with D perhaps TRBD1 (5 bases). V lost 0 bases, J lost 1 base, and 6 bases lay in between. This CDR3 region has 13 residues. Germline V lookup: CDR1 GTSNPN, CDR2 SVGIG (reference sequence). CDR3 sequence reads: CAWSVGANTEAFF. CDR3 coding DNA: TGTGCCTGGAGTGTTGGGGCGAACACTGAAGCTTTCTTT.

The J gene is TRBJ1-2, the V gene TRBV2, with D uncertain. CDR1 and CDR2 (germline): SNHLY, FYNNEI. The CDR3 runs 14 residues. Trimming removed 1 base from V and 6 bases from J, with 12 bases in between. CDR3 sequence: CASSEGEGQDGYTF. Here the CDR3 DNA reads TGTGCCAGCAGTGAAGGGGAGGGCCAGGATGGCTACACCTTC.

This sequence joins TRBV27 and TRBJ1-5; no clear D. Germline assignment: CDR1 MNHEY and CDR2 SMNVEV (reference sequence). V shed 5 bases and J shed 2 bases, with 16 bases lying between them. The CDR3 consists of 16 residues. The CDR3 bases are TGTGCCAGCAGTGGAGATCGGGGAGAGGGCAATCAGCCCCAGCATTTT. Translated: CASSGDRGEGNQPQHF.